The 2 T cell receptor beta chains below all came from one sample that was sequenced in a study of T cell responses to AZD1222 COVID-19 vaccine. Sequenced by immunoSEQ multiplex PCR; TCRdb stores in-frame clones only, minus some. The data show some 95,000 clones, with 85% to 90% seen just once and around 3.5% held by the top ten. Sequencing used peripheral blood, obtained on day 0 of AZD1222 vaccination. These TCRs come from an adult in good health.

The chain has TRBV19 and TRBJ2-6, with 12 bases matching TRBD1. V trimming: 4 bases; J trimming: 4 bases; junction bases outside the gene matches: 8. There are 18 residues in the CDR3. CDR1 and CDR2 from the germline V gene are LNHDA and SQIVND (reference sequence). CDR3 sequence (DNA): TGTGCCAGTAGTACCCAGGGACAGGGGGCTGCGGGGGCCAACGTCCTGACTTTC. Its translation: CASSTQGQGAAGANVLTF.

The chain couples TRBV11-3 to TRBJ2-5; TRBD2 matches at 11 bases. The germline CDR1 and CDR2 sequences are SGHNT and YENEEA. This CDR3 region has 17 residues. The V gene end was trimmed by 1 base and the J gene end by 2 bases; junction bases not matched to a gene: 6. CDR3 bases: TGTGCCAGCAGCTTAGTCGTTAGCGGGGGGGGACAAGAGACCCAGTACTTC. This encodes CASSLVVSGGGQETQYF.